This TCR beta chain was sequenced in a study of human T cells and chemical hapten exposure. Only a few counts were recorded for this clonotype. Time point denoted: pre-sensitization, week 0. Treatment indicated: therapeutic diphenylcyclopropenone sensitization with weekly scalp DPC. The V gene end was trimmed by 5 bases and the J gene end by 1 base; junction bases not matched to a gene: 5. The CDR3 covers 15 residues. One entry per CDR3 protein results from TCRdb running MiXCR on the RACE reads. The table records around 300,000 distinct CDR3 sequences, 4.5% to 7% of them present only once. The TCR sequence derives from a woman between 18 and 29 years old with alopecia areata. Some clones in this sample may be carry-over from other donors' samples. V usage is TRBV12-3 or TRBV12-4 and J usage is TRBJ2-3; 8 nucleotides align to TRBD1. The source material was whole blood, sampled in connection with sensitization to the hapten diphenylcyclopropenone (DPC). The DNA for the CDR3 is TGTGCCAGCAGTGAACCGGGACAGGGCACAGATACGCAGTATTTT. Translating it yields CASSEPGQGTDTQYF.